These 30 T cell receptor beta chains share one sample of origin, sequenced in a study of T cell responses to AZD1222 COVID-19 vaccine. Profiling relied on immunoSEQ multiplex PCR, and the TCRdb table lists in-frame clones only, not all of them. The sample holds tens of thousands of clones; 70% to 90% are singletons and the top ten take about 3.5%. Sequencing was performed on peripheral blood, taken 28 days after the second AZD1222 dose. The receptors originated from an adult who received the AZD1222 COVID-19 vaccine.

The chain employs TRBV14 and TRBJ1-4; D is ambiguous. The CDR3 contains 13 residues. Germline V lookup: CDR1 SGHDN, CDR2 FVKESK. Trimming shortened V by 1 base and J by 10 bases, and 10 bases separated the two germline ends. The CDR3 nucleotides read TGTGCCAGCAGCCAAGCGAGAGTAGGAAAACTGTTTTTT. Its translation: CASSQARVGKLFF.

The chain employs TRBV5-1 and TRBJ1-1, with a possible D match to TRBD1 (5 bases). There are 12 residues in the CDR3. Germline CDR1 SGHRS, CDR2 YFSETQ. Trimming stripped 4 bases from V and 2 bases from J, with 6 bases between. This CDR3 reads CASSRGNTEAFF. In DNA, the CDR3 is TGCGCCAGCAGCAGGGGAAACACTGAAGCTTTCTTT. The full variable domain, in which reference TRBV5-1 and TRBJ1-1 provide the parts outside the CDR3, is KAGVTQTPRYLIKTRGQQVTLSCSPISGHRSVSWYQQTPGQGLQFLFEYFSETQRNKGNFPGRFSGRQFSNSRSEMNVSTLELGDSALYLCASSRGNTEAFFGQGTRLTVV.

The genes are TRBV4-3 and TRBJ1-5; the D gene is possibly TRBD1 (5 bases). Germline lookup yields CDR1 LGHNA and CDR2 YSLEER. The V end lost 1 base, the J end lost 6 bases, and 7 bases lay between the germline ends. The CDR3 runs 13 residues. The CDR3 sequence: CASSQARGQPQHF. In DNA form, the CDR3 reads TGCGCCAGCAGCCAAGCGAGGGGTCAGCCCCAGCATTTT.

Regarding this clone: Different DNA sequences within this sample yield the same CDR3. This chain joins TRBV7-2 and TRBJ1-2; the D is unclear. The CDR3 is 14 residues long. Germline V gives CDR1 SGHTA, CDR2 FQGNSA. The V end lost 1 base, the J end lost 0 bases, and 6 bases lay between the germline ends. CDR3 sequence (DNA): TGTGCCAGCAGCTTAGGTCCAGCTAACTATGGCTACACCTTC. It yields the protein CASSLGPANYGYTF.

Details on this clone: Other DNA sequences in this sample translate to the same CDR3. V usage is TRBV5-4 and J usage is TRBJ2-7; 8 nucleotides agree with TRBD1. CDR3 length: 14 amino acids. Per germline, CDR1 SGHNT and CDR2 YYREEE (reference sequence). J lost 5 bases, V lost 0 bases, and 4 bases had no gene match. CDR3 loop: CASSLGQGYDEQYF. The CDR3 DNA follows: TGTGCCAGCAGCTTGGGACAGGGGTACGACGAGCAGTACTTC.

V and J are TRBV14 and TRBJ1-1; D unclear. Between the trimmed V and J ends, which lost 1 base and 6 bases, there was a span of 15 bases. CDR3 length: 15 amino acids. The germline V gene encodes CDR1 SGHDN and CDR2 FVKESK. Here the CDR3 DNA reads TGTGCCAGCAGCCAAGCAGGCATGAGGTGGGCTGAAGCTTTCTTT. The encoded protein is CASSQAGMRWAEAFF.

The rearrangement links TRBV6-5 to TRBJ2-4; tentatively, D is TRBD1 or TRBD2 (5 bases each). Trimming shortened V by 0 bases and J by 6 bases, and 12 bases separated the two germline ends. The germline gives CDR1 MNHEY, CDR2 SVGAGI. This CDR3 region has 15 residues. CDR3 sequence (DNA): TGTGCCAGCAGTTACTCGGGGGAGTTGAGAAACATTCAGTACTTC. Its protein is CASSYSGELRNIQYF.

The CDR3 nucleotides read TGTGCCACCAGTGAAGGAACCGGGGACACCGCCTACGAGCAGTACTTC. Translated: CATSEGTGDTAYEQYF. J is TRBJ2-7 and V is TRBV24-1; D might be TRBD1 (6 bases). Germline CDR1 reads KGHDR; CDR2 reads SFDVKD. Deletions cut 4 bases from V and 2 bases from J, with 17 bases between. This CDR3 comprises 16 residues.

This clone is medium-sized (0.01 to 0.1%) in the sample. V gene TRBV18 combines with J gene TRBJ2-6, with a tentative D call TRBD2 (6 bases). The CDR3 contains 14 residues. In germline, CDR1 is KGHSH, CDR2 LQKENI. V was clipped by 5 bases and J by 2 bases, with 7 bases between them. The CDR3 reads CASSGGTGANVLTF. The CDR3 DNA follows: TGTGCCAGCTCAGGGGGGACTGGGGCCAACGTCCTGACTTTC.

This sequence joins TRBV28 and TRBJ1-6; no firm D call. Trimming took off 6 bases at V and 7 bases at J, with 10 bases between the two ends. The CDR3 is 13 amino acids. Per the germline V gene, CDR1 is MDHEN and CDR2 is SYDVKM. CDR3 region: CASRSDPNSPLHF. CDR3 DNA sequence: TGTGCCAGCAGATCAGACCCGAATTCACCCCTCCACTTT.

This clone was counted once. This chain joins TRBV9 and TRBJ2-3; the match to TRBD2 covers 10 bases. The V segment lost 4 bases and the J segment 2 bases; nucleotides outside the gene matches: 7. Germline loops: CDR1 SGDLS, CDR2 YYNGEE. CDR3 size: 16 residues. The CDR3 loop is CASSHQRGGLTDTQYF. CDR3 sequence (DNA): TGTGCCAGCAGCCACCAGCGGGGGGGCCTCACAGATACGCAGTATTTT.

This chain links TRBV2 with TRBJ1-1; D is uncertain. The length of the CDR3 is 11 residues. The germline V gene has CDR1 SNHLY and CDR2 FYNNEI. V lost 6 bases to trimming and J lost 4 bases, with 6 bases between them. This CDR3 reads CASSVSTEAFF. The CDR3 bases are TGTGCCAGCAGCGTCAGCACTGAAGCTTTCTTT.

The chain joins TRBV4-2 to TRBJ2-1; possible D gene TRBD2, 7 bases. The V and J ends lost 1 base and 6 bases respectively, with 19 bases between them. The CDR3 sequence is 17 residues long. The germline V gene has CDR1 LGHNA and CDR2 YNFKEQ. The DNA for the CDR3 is TGTGCCAGCAGCCAAGTGGGGGGGGGCCCAGTTATCAATGAGCAGTTCTTC. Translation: CASSQVGGGPVINEQFF.

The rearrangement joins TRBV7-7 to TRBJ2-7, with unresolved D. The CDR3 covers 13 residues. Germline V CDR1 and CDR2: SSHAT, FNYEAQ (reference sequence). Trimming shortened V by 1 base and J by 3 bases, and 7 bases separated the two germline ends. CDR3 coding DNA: TGTGCCAGCAGCTTAGAGGTCAGCTACGAGCAGTACTTC. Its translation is CASSLEVSYEQYF. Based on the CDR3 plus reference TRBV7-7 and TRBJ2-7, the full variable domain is GAGVSQSPRYKVTKRGQDVTLRCDPISSHATLYWYQQALGQGPEFLTYFNYEAQPDKSGLPSDRFSAERPEGSISTLTIQRTEQRDSAMYRCASSLEVSYEQYFGPGTRLTVT.

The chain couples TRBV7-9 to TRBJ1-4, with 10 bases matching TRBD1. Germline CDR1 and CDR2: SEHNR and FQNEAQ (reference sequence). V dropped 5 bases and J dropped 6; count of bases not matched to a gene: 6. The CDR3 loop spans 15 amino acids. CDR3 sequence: CASSLTGTGDEKLFF. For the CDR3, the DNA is TGTGCCAGCAGCCTTACCGGGACAGGGGATGAAAAACTGTTTTTT.

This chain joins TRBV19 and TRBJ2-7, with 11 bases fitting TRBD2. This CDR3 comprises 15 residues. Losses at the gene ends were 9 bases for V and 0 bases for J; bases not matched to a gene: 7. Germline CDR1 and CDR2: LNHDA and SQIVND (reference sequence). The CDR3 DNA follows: TGTGCCAGCTCTGGACTAGCGGGTTTCTCCTACGAGCAGTACTTC. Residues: CASSGLAGFSYEQYF.

The CDR3 nucleotides read TGTGCCAGCAGCCCCGTAGGCGTAGGAAACGAGCAGTACTTC. Its protein is CASSPVGVGNEQYF. The chain uses TRBV7-9 and TRBJ2-7; no firm D call. The germline CDR1 and CDR2 sequences are SEHNR and FQNEAQ (reference sequence). The CDR3 totals 14 residues. Trimming left V 5 bases short and J 5 bases short, with 16 bases between.

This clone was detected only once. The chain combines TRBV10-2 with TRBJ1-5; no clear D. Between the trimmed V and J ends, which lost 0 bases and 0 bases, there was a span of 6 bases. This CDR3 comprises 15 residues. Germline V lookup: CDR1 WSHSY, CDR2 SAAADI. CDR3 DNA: TGCGCCAGCAGTGAGTCGGGCGATAGCAATCAGCCCCAGCATTTT. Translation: CASSESGDSNQPQHF.

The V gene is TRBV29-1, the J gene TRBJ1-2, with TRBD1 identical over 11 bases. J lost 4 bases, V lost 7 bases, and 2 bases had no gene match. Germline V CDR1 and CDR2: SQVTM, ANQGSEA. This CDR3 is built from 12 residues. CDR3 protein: CSAGQGAYGYTF. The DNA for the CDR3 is TGCAGCGCCGGACAGGGGGCCTATGGCTACACCTTC. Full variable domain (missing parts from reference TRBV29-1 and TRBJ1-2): SAVISQKPSRDICQRGTSLTIQCQVDSQVTMMFWYRQQPGQSLTLIATANQGSEATYESGFVIDKFPISRPNLTFSTLTVSNMSPEDSSIYLCSAGQGAYGYTFGSGTRLTVV.

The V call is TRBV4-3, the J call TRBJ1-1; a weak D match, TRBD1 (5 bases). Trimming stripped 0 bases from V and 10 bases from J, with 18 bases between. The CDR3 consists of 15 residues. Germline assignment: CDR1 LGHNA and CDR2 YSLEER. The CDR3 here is CASSQDLGTAFAAFF. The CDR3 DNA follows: TGCGCCAGCAGCCAAGATTTAGGGACGGCTTTCGCAGCTTTCTTT.

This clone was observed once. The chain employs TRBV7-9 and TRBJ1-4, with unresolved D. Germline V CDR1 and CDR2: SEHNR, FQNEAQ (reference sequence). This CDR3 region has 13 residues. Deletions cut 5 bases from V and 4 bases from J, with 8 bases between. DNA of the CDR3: TGTGCCAGCAGCCCCGAGGGTAATGAAAAACTGTTTTTT. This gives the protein CASSPEGNEKLFF.

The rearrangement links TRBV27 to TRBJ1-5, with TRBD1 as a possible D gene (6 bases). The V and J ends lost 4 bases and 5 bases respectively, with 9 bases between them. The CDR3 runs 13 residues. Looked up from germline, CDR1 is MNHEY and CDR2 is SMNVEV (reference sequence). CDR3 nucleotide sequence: TGTGCCAGCAGTTCAGGGGATTATCAGCCCCAGCATTTT. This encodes CASSSGDYQPQHF.

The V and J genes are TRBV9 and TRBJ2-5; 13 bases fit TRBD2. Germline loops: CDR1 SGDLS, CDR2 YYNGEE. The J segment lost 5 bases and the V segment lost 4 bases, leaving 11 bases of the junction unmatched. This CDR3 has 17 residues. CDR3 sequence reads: CASSLGLAGYGAETQYF. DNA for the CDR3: TGTGCCAGCAGCTTGGGACTAGCGGGATATGGGGCGGAGACCCAGTACTTC.

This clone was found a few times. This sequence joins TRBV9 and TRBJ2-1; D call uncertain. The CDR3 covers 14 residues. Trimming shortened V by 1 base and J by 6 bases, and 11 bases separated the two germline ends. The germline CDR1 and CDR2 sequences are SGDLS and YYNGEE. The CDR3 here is CASSVLMESNEQFF. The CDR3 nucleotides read TGTGCCAGCAGCGTATTAATGGAGAGCAATGAGCAGTTCTTC.

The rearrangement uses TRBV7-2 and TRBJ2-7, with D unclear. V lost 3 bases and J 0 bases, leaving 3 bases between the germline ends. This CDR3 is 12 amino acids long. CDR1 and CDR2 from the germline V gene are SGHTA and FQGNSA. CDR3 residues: CASSFSSYEQYF. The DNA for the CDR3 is TGTGCCAGCAGCTTTAGCTCCTACGAGCAGTACTTC.

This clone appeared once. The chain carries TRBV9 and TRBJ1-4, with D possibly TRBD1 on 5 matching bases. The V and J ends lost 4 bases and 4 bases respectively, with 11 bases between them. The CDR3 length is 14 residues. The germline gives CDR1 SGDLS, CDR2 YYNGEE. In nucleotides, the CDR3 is TGTGCCAGCAGCCGGGGGATCTTTAATGAAAAACTGTTTTTT. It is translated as CASSRGIFNEKLFF.

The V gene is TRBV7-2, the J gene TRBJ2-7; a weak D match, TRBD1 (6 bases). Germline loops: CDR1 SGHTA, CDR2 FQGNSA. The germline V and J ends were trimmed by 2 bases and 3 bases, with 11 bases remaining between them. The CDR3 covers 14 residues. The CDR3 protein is CASSLRQDLYEQYF. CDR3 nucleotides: TGTGCCAGCAGCTTACGACAGGATCTCTACGAGCAGTACTTC.

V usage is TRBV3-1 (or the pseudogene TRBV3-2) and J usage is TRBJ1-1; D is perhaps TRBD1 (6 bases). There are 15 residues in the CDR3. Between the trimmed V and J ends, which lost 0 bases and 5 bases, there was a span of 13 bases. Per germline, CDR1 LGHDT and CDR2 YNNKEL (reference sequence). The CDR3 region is CASSQDPYRETEAFF. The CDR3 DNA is TGTGCCAGCAGCCAAGACCCCTACAGGGAGACTGAAGCTTTCTTT.

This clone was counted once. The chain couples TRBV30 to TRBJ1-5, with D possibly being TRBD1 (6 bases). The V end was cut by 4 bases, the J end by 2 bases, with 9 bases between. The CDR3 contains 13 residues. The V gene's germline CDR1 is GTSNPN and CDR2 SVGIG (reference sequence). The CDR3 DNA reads TGTGCCTGGAACCCAGGGGGCAATCAGCCCCAGCATTTT. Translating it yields CAWNPGGNQPQHF.

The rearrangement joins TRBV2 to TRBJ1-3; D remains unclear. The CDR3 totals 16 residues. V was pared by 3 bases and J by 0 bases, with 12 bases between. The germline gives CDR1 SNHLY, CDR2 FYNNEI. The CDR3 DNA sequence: TGTGCCAGCAGTGAGTCTGCAGCTAGCTCTGGAAACACCATATATTTT. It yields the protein CASSESAASSGNTIYF. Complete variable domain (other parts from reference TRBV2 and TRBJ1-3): EPEVTQTPSHQVTQMGQEVILRCVPISNHLYFYWYRQILGQKVEFLVSFYNNEISEKSEIFDDQFSVERPDGSNFTLKIRSTKLEDSAMYFCASSESAASSGNTIYFGEGSWLTVV.